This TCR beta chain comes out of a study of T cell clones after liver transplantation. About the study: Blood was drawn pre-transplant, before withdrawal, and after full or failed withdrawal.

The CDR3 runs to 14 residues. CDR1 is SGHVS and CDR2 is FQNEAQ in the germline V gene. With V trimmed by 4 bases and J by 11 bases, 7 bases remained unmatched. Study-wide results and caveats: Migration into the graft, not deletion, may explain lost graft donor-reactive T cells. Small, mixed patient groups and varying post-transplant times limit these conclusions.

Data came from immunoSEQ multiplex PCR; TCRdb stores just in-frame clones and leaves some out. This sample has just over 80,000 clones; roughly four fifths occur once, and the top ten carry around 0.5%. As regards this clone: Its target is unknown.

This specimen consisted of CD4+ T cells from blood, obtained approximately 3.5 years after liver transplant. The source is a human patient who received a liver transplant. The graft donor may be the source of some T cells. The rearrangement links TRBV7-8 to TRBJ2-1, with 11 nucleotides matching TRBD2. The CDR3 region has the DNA TGTGCCAGCAGCTCCCGACTAGCGGGACAGAAGCAGTTCTTC. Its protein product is CASSSRLAGQKQFF.